This T cell receptor (beta chain) stems from a study of cytomegalovirus exposure and HLA in healthy donors. Study-wide points: The classifier, whose performance was assessed in both the original and validation cohorts, reportedly diagnosed cytomegalovirus status with high specificity and sensitivity. The tendency of first-cohort TCR clusters to co-occur in the 100 to 150 validation repertoires emerged from a later analysis. Cytomegalovirus-associated TCR beta chains were listed, numbering 150 to 200.

TCRdb's table, derived via immunoSEQ multiplex PCR, lists solely in-frame clones and lacks some. The sample includes 90,000 to 150,000 clones, over 75% of them seen just once. Germline CDR1 SGHRS, CDR2 YFSETQ. This CDR3 is 13 amino acids long. Trimming stripped 5 bases from V and 0 bases from J, with 8 bases between. The donors were members of the approximately 130-subject validation cohort (separate from the roughly 670-subject first cohort). There are a few counts of this clone. Its antigen is still unknown. Sequenced material: PBMCs. The chain recombines TRBV5-1 with TRBJ1-2; no definite D call. The sequence was obtained from a woman aged 25 to 39 in good health and CMV-seronegative. The CDR3 here is CASRIDTNYGYTF. Here the CDR3 DNA reads TGCGCCAGCAGGATAGATACTAACTATGGCTACACCTTC.